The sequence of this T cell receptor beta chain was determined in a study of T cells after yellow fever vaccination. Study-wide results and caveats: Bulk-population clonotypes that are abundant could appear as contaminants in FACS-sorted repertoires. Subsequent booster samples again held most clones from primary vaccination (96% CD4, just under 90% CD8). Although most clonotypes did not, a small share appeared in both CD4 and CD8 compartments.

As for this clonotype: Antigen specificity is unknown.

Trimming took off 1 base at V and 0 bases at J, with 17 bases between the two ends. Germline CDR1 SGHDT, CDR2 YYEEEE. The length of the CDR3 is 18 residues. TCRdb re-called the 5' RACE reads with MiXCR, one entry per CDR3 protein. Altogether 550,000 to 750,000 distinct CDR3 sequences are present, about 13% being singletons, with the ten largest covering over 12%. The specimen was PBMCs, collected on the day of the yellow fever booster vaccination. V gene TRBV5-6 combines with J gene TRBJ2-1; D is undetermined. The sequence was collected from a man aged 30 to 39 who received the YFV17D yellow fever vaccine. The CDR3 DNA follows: TGTGCCAGCAGCTTGACCTTTAAGCGCGCTAGCTCCTACAATGAGCAGTTCTTC. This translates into CASSLTFKRASSYNEQFF.